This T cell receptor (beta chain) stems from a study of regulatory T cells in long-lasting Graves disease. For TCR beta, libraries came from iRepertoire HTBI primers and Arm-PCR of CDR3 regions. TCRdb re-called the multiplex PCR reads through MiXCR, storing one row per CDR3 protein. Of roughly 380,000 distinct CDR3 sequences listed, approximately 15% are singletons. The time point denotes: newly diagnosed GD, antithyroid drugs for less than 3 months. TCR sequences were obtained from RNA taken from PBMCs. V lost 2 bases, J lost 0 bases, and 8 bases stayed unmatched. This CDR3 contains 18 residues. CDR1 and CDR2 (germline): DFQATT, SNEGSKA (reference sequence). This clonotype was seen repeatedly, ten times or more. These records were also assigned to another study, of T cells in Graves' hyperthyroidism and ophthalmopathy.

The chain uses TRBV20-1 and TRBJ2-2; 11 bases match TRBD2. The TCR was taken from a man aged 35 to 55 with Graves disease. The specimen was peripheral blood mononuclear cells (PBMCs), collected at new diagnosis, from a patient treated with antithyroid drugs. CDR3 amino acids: CSARSLAGGPSNTGELFF. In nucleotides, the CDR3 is TGCAGTGCTAGAAGCCTAGCGGGGGGCCCTTCGAACACCGGGGAGCTGTTTTTT.